The 21 T cell receptor beta chains reported below all come from one sample, sequenced in a study of blood T cells in healthy people across ages. A second about 7 to 12 cycle PCR used barcoded and J-beta primers. TCRdb itself ran the 5' RACE reads through MiXCR, one entry per CDR3 protein. In the table there are about 1,400,000 distinct CDR3 sequences, approximately 59% of which are singletons. Sequenced material: blood. The receptors were gathered from a man aged 18-30 years in good health.

The chain employs TRBV6-5 and TRBJ1-1; D gene uncertain. Between the trimmed V and J ends, which lost 9 bases and 1 base, there was a span of 9 bases. The V gene's germline CDR1 is MNHEY and CDR2 SVGAGI. The CDR3 is 12 residues long. The DNA for the CDR3 is TGTGCCAGTGGCCGGAGGAACACTGAAGCTTTCTTT. It codes for CASGRRNTEAFF.

There are a few counts of this clonotype. The chain carries TRBV28 and TRBJ2-3; D unclear. Deletions cut 4 bases from V and 6 bases from J, with 8 bases between. The CDR3 is 12 amino acids. Germline V CDR1 and CDR2: MDHEN, SYDVKM. CDR3 sequence reads: CASSSKVDTQYF. The CDR3 DNA follows: TGTGCCAGCAGTTCCAAGGTGGATACGCAGTATTTT. Combining the CDR3 with reference TRBV28 and TRBJ2-3 gives the whole variable domain DVKVTQSSRYLVKRTGEKVFLECVQDMDHENMFWYRQDPGLGLRLIYFSYDVKMKEKGDIPEGYSVSREKKERFSLILESASTNQTSMYLCASSSKVDTQYFGPGTRLTVL.

The chain combines TRBV7-2 with TRBJ2-2, with D possibly being TRBD2 (6 bases). CDR3 size: 15 residues. The germline CDR1 and CDR2 sequences are SGHTA and FQGNSA. V was pared by 5 bases and J by 6 bases, with 16 bases between. In nucleotides, the CDR3 is TGTGCCAGCAGCCGCTCGCACCGGGGGTCCGGGGAGCTGTTTTTT. It codes for CASSRSHRGSGELFF.

At least ten counts were recorded for this clonotype. The J gene is TRBJ2-3, the V gene TRBV12-3 or TRBV12-4, with D possibly matching TRBD2 (6 bases). Trimming shortened V by 4 bases and J by 1 base, and 6 bases separated the two germline ends. CDR3 length: 13 amino acids. The CDR3 DNA follows: TGTGCCAGCAGTTGGAGGGGCACAGATACGCAGTATTTT. Translating it yields CASSWRGTDTQYF.

The rearrangement links TRBV12-3 or TRBV12-4 to TRBJ1-2; weak D call: TRBD1 (5 bases). The CDR3 is 15 residues long. V lost 3 bases to trimming and J lost 0 bases, with 11 bases between them. The CDR3 loop is CASSFWGEANYGYTF. As DNA, the CDR3 is TGTGCCAGCAGTTTTTGGGGGGAAGCTAACTATGGCTACACCTTC.

This sequence joins TRBV13 and TRBJ1-1, with no clear D. V lost 0 bases and J lost 1, with 9 bases in between. Germline assignment: CDR1 PRHDT and CDR2 FYEKMQ (reference sequence). This CDR3 comprises 15 residues. In DNA form, the CDR3 reads TGTGCCAGCAGCTTAGGCCCCAGACGGAACACTGAAGCTTTCTTT. This codes for CASSLGPRRNTEAFF.

This clonotype appeared a few times. The chain is built from TRBV6-2 or TRBV6-3 and TRBJ2-7; 10 bases fit TRBD1. The CDR3 has 15 amino acids. Germline assignment: CDR1 MNHEY and CDR2 SVGEGT. V lost 2 bases to trimming and J lost 3 bases; unmatched junction nucleotides: 4. The CDR3: CASSYDGTGDYEQYF. CDR3 sequence (DNA): TGTGCCAGCAGTTACGACGGGACAGGGGACTACGAGCAGTACTTC.

This chain joins TRBV2 and TRBJ1-1; D unclear. The ends were cut back, 0 bases at V and 3 bases at J, with 8 bases in the middle. The germline gives CDR1 SNHLY, CDR2 FYNNEI. This CDR3 comprises 14 residues. This CDR3 reads CASSEAGRDTEAFF. DNA of the CDR3: TGTGCCAGCAGTGAAGCAGGCCGGGACACTGAAGCTTTCTTT. Together with reference TRBV2 and TRBJ1-1, the CDR3 gives the full variable domain: EPEVTQTPSHQVTQMGQEVILRCVPISNHLYFYWYRQILGQKVEFLVSFYNNEISEKSEIFDDQFSVERPDGSNFTLKIRSTKLEDSAMYFCASSEAGRDTEAFFGQGTRLTVV.

The chain carries TRBV7-2 and TRBJ1-2; D uncertain. Deletions cut 5 bases from V and 9 bases from J, with 13 bases between. The germline gives CDR1 SGHTA, CDR2 FQGNSA. This CDR3 has 12 residues. The CDR3 DNA follows: TGTGCCAGCAGCATCTCAGACGTTAGCTACACCTTC. It specifies CASSISDVSYTF.

DNA for the CDR3: TGTGCCAGCAGCCCCGGGACAGGGGATATCTATGGCTACACCTTC. This translates into CASSPGTGDIYGYTF. The chain employs TRBV7-2 and TRBJ1-2; TRBD1 matches at 10 bases. After removal of 5 bases from V and 4 bases from J, the junction contained 7 bases not matched to a gene. CDR3 length equals 15 residues. Germline CDR1 reads SGHTA; CDR2 reads FQGNSA.

This clonotype was counted between two and nine times. The chain recombines TRBV29-1 with TRBJ2-1; D call uncertain. The CDR3 spans 14 residues. Trimming removed 4 bases at V and 12 bases at J, with 22 bases between. The germline CDR1 and CDR2 sequences are SQVTM and ANQGSEA. CDR3 region: CSVAPVLWSFGQFF. For the CDR3, the DNA is TGCAGCGTTGCCCCGGTTTTGTGGTCCTTTGGGCAGTTCTTC.

This chain uses TRBV29-1 with TRBJ2-3, with D unresolved. CDR1 and CDR2 (germline): SQVTM, ANQGSEA. V gave up 1 base and J gave up 2 bases, with 13 bases separating them. The CDR3 is 15 amino acids. The CDR3 sequence: CSVEVQALFTDTQYF. The CDR3 DNA follows: TGCAGCGTTGAAGTCCAGGCCCTGTTCACAGATACGCAGTATTTT.

A single count supports this clonotype. The chain couples TRBV7-8 to TRBJ2-3; D unresolved. Trimming removed 10 bases from V and 0 bases from J, with 35 bases in between. Germline V gives CDR1 SGHVS, CDR2 FQNEAQ. The CDR3 consists of 21 residues. The CDR3 DNA is TGTGCCACCCAGAAAGATCCAAATCCACCGAACTGGTCGACTAGCACAGATACGCAGTATTTT. Its translation is CATQKDPNPPNWSTSTDTQYF.

The chain has TRBV20-1 and TRBJ2-1; 8 bases are shared with TRBD1. The CDR3 is made up of 14 amino acids. Germline V gives CDR1 DFQATT, CDR2 SNEGSKA (reference sequence). The trim removed 0 bases at V and 10 bases at J, leaving 8 bases unmatched. CDR3 in DNA: TGCAGTGCTAGAGAGAGGCAGGGGGCCTGGGAGCAGTTCTTC. Amino acids: CSARERQGAWEQFF.

The chain links TRBV7-2 to TRBJ2-1; 10 nucleotides agree with TRBD1. Germline CDR1 and CDR2: SGHTA and FQGNSA. Losses at the gene ends were 2 bases for V and 9 bases for J; bases not matched to a gene: 4. The CDR3 spans 14 residues. The CDR3: CASSLLDRGGEQFF. The CDR3 nucleotides are TGTGCCAGCAGCTTACTGGACAGGGGGGGTGAGCAGTTCTTC.

The chain combines TRBV2 with TRBJ1-2; possibly TRBD1 for D (5 bases). CDR3 size: 15 residues. Germline CDR1 reads SNHLY; CDR2 reads FYNNEI. Between the trimmed V and J ends, which lost 3 bases and 4 bases, there was a span of 15 bases. The CDR3 DNA is TGTGCCAGCAGTGAGAGTCTCAGGGTTGGCTATGGCTACACCTTC. Encoded protein: CASSESLRVGYGYTF.

The sample holds one count of this clonotype. The J gene is TRBJ1-4, the V gene TRBV7-2; no clear D gene. CDR1 SGHTA and CDR2 FQGNSA come from the germline V gene. The CDR3 runs to 15 residues. The ends were cut back, 5 bases at V and 0 bases at J, with 10 bases in the middle. This CDR3 reads CASSPRKATNEKLFF. The CDR3 nucleotides are TGTGCCAGCAGCCCCCGGAAGGCAACTAATGAAAAACTGTTTTTT.

The chain employs TRBV4-2 and TRBJ2-2; perhaps TRBD1 as D (5 bases). Per the germline V gene, CDR1 is LGHNA and CDR2 is YNFKEQ. This CDR3 has 15 amino acids. Trimming pared 7 bases from V and 6 bases from J, leaving 18 bases between. CDR3 residues: CASNQGRVGAGELFF. The CDR3 DNA follows: TGTGCCAGCAACCAGGGCAGGGTAGGGGCCGGGGAGCTGTTTTTT.

V is TRBV20-1 and J is TRBJ2-3; 11 bases align to TRBD2. The ends lost 5 bases at V and 2 bases at J; junction bases unmatched: 9. This CDR3 has 16 residues. Looked up from germline, CDR1 is DFQATT and CDR2 is SNEGSKA (reference sequence). CDR3 in DNA: TGCAGTGCTCTGGGACTAGCGGAATTCTTCACAGATACGCAGTATTTT. It yields the protein CSALGLAEFFTDTQYF.

The chain has TRBV12-3 or TRBV12-4 and TRBJ2-7; D perhaps matches TRBD1 (7 bases). V dropped 5 bases and J dropped 4 bases, with 21 bases sitting between them. The CDR3 totals 16 residues. CDR3 loop: CASSQGFDREAYEQYF. The CDR3 coding sequence is TGTGCCAGCAGTCAAGGTTTCGACAGGGAGGCGTACGAGCAGTACTTC.

The chain carries TRBV6-2 or TRBV6-3 and TRBJ1-6; 7 positions match TRBD1. The CDR3 is made up of 13 amino acids. Trimming took 8 bases from V and 7 from J; bases not matched to a gene: 5. Germline V CDR1 and CDR2: MNHEY, SVGEGT. For the CDR3, the DNA is TGTGCCAGCGTACGGGACAGAAATTCACCCCTCCACTTT. It specifies CASVRDRNSPLHF.